These 14 T cell receptor beta chains share one sample of origin, sequenced in a study of blood T cell repertoires in COVID-19. Profiled with immunoSEQ multiplex PCR; TCRdb holds only in-frame clones, not every one. This sample has 200,000 to 250,000 clones, with 75% to 85% found just once. Specimen: peripheral blood. The receptors here all came from a man aged 50 or older with active or convalescent COVID-19.

This clone was found a few times. The chain is built from TRBV30 and TRBJ1-2, with 8 bases aligning to TRBD1. With V trimmed by 2 bases and J by 6 bases, 8 bases remained unmatched. CDR3 length: 14 amino acids. CDR1 is GTSNPN, CDR2 SVGIG, per germline (reference sequence). The CDR3 nucleotides read TGTGCCTGGAGTTACGACAGGGGCCGGGATGGCTACACCTTC. Amino acids: CAWSYDRGRDGYTF.

This chain connects TRBV5-3 to TRBJ1-1; no reliable D call. TRBV5-3 belongs to the ORF category, with a function that is uncertain. The CDR3 covers 12 residues. The V and J ends lost 5 bases and 1 base respectively, with 6 bases between them. As DNA, the CDR3 is TGTGCCAGAAGTCTCTCGAACACTGAAGCTTTCTTT. Protein sequence: CARSLSNTEAFF.

This chain joins TRBV30 and TRBJ2-1; 14 nucleotides match TRBD2. Germline values: CDR1 GTSNPN, CDR2 SVGIG (reference sequence). The CDR3 has 20 residues. With 4 bases clipped from V and 0 bases from J, the junction kept 14 bases outside the gene matches. CDR3 protein: CAWNRRTSGRTGGSYNEQFF. CDR3 coding DNA: TGTGCCTGGAATCGGCGGACTAGCGGGAGGACGGGGGGCTCCTACAATGAGCAGTTCTTC.

The J gene is TRBJ2-3, the V gene TRBV9; the D is unclear. Trimming stripped 3 bases from V and 1 base from J, with 9 bases between. The germline V gene encodes CDR1 SGDLS and CDR2 YYNGEE. This CDR3 has 14 residues. CDR3 bases: TGTGCCAGCAGCGGACTTTCTCGCACAGATACGCAGTATTTT. Translated: CASSGLSRTDTQYF. Using reference TRBV9 and TRBJ2-3 for the parts outside the CDR3, the full variable domain is DSGVTQTPKHLITATGQRVTLRCSPRSGDLSVYWYQQSLDQGLQFLIQYYNGEERAKGNILERFSAQQFPDLHSELNLSSLELGDSALYFCASSGLSRTDTQYFGPGTRLTVL.

V gene TRBV6-5 combines with J gene TRBJ2-7, with D perhaps matching TRBD1 (6 bases). The V end was cut by 6 bases, the J end by 0 bases, with 15 bases between. Germline V gene lookup returns CDR1 MNHEY and CDR2 SVGAGI. The length of the CDR3 is 15 residues. The DNA of the CDR3 is TGTGCCAGCAGACTAACCCGGGACAACTCCTACGAGCAGTACTTC. Translated, it gives CASRLTRDNSYEQYF.

V is TRBV5-6 and J is TRBJ1-1; D call uncertain. The CDR3 totals 16 residues. The germline gives CDR1 SGHDT, CDR2 YYEEEE. Trimming removed 0 bases at V and 4 bases at J, with 16 bases between. CDR3 coding DNA: TGTGCCAGCAGCTTGGGTTGGCGGGCTACCTTCACTGAAGCTTTCTTT. Translated, it gives CASSLGWRATFTEAFF.

J is TRBJ2-7 and V is TRBV6-5; 7 bases are shared with TRBD2. The CDR3 extends over 13 amino acids. In germline, CDR1 is MNHEY, CDR2 SVGAGI. V shed 7 bases and J 7 bases; nucleotides not matched to a gene: 10. Here the CDR3 reads CASKRWGGYEQYV. The CDR3 DNA follows: TGTGCCAGCAAAAGGTGGGGAGGGTATGAGCAGTACGTC.

The chain has TRBV4-1 and TRBJ2-4, with D perhaps matching TRBD1 (6 bases). The length of the CDR3 is 14 residues. Trimming stripped 1 base from V and 6 bases from J, with 10 bases between. In germline, CDR1 is MGHRA, CDR2 YSYEKL. As DNA, the CDR3 is TGCGCCAGCAGCCAAGTAGGGGGTCCAAACATTCAGTACTTC. Protein product: CASSQVGGPNIQYF.

The genes are TRBV5-1 and TRBJ1-2; the match to TRBD1 covers 10 bases. The J segment lost 4 bases and the V segment lost 5 bases, leaving 5 bases of the junction unmatched. The CDR3 sequence is 14 residues long. Germline V CDR1 and CDR2: SGHRS, YFSETQ. In nucleotides, the CDR3 is TGCGCCAGCAGATTCGGGACAGGGGCCTATGGCTACACCTTC. It yields the protein CASRFGTGAYGYTF.

The sample holds one count of this clone. The CDR3: CASSLEPTVSGNTIYF. Here the CDR3 DNA reads TGCGCCAGCAGCCTAGAACCGACAGTCTCTGGAAACACCATATATTTT. The V gene is TRBV4-1, the J gene TRBJ1-3; D is possibly TRBD1 (5 bases). This CDR3 has 16 residues. Trimming took off 4 bases at V and 0 bases at J, with 13 bases between the two ends. CDR1 is MGHRA and CDR2 is YSYEKL in the germline V gene.

The chain carries TRBV29-1 and TRBJ1-1; the D gene is possibly TRBD1 (5 bases). Germline-derived CDR1 and CDR2 are SQVTM and ANQGSEA. The CDR3 contains 16 residues. Deletions cut 0 bases from V and 0 bases from J, with 14 bases between. The CDR3 protein is CSVEDMRTSMNTEAFF. The CDR3 DNA sequence: TGCAGCGTTGAAGATATGCGGACATCCATGAACACTGAAGCTTTCTTT.

The V gene is TRBV11-2, the J gene TRBJ2-3, with 10 positions matching TRBD2. CDR1 SGHAT and CDR2 FQNNGV come from the germline V gene. This CDR3 has 17 amino acids. Unmatched junction bases numbered 10, after V lost 5 bases and J lost 2 bases. In nucleotides, the CDR3 is TGTGCCAGCAGCCCCCTTGGTCTAGCGGGGGACACAGATACGCAGTATTTT. Translating it yields CASSPLGLAGDTDTQYF.

This clone has a handful of counts. The V and J genes are TRBV4-2 and TRBJ2-5, with 9 bases fitting TRBD2. Germline values: CDR1 LGHNA, CDR2 YNFKEQ. V lost 1 base to trimming and J lost 1 base; unmatched junction nucleotides: 7. The CDR3 totals 17 residues. The CDR3, as DNA: TGTGCCAGCAGCCAAGGGGGCGGCGGGGGGGCCCAAGAGACCCAGTACTTC. Protein product: CASSQGGGGGAQETQYF.

This sequence joins TRBV7-9 and TRBJ1-1; TRBD1 matches at 8 bases. CDR1 and CDR2 from the germline V gene are SEHNR and FQNEAQ (reference sequence). V trimming: 5 bases; J trimming: 4 bases; junction bases outside the gene matches: 12. The CDR3 sequence is 16 residues long. The CDR3 DNA is TGTGCCAGCAGCCCCCGGACAGGGATAGTAGGCACTGAAGCTTTCTTT. It translates to CASSPRTGIVGTEAFF.